Below, 32 T cell receptor beta chains from the same sample are listed, as sequenced in a study of OX40 agonist ivuxolimab in advanced cancers. This table comes from immunoSEQ multiplex PCR, and its TCRdb copy is limited to in-frame clones, with some not included. Found here are around 67,000 clones, around 90% of them singletons; the top ten hold 0.8% to 1.3%. The source was CD4+ or CD8+ T cells sorted from blood, collected in a trial of the OX40 agonist ivuxolimab. The receptors derive from an adult with an advanced solid tumor such as melanoma, head and neck, liver or kidney cancer.

The rearrangement joins TRBV6-6 to TRBJ1-2; TRBD1 matches 7 bases. CDR1 is MNHNY, CDR2 SVGAGI, per germline (reference sequence). The V segment lost 4 bases and the J segment 14 bases; nucleotides outside the gene matches: 13. The CDR3 has 13 amino acids. For the CDR3, the DNA is TGTGCCAGCAGTTCTCTATTGACAGGGACTCTAACCTTC. Its protein is CASSSLLTGTLTF.

V gene TRBV28 combines with J gene TRBJ1-5; 9 bases are shared with TRBD1. V trimming: 6 bases; J trimming: 4 bases; junction bases outside the gene matches: 13. CDR1 is MDHEN, CDR2 SYDVKM, per germline. CDR3 size: 17 residues. The CDR3 loop is CASRRPGGTGTNQPQHF. The CDR3 DNA follows: TGTGCCAGCAGACGGCCGGGGGGGACAGGGACTAATCAGCCCCAGCATTTT.

CDR3 region: CASSLAGGRQYF. The CDR3 coding sequence is TGTGCCAGCAGCCTAGCGGGAGGTCGGCAGTACTTC. J is TRBJ2-7 and V is TRBV2; 11 bases agree with TRBD2. Germline-derived CDR1 and CDR2 are SNHLY and FYNNEI. The CDR3 runs to 12 residues. The J segment lost 9 bases and the V segment lost 6 bases, leaving 4 bases of the junction unmatched.

The rearrangement links TRBV5-4 to TRBJ2-5, with 10 bases identical to TRBD1. The CDR3 extends over 16 amino acids. V gave up 4 bases and J gave up 5 bases; unmatched junction bases: 11. Looked up from germline, CDR1 is SGHNT and CDR2 is YYREEE (reference sequence). The CDR3 here is CASSENRDRGWETQYF. As DNA, the CDR3 is TGTGCCAGCAGCGAGAACCGGGACAGGGGCTGGGAGACCCAGTACTTC.

The rearrangement joins TRBV21-1 to TRBJ2-7; whether TRBD1, the table's D call, matches the DNA was not checked. TRBV21-1 constitutes a pseudogene. This CDR3 contains 14 residues. The chain's CDR3 is CASSRIEGAYEQYF. CDR3 DNA: TGTGCCAGCAGCAGGATTGAGGGGGCATACGAGCAGTACTTC.

The chain carries TRBV7-9 and TRBJ1-1; 7 bases fit TRBD1. Germline V gives CDR1 SEHNR, CDR2 FQNEAQ (reference sequence). This CDR3 region has 14 residues. Unmatched junction bases numbered 7, after V lost 4 bases and J lost 5 bases. In DNA, the CDR3 is TGTGCCAGCAGCTGGCACAGGGGAGGGACTGAAGCTTTCTTT. This translates into CASSWHRGGTEAFF.

This chain connects TRBV30 to TRBJ1-3, with unresolved D. V lost 3 bases to trimming and J lost 0 bases, with 3 bases between them. The CDR3 runs 12 residues. Germline CDR1 reads GTSNPN; CDR2 reads SVGIG (reference sequence). The CDR3 spells CAWRSSGNTIYF. The CDR3 bases are TGTGCCTGGAGGAGCTCTGGAAACACCATATATTTT.

The chain combines TRBV19 with TRBJ1-5; D gene ambiguous. CDR3 length: 15 residues. V was cut by 4 bases and J by 0 bases, with 10 bases left in between. The germline gives CDR1 LNHDA, CDR2 SQIVND (reference sequence). DNA for the CDR3: TGTGCCAGTAGTACCATCCAGCCTAGCAATCAGCCCCAGCATTTT. This sequence encodes CASSTIQPSNQPQHF. The complete variable domain, with remaining parts taken from reference TRBV19 and TRBJ1-5, reads DGGITQSPKYLFRKEGQNVTLSCEQNLNHDAMYWYRQDPGQGLRLIYYSQIVNDFQKGDIAEGYSVSREKKESFPLTVTSAQKNPTAFYLCASSTIQPSNQPQHFGDGTRLSIL.

The chain carries TRBV13 and TRBJ1-2; 7 positions agree with TRBD1. Germline V gene data show CDR1 as PRHDT and CDR2 as FYEKMQ (reference sequence). This CDR3 has 13 residues. The V gene end was trimmed by 5 bases and the J gene end by 4 bases; junction bases not matched to a gene: 4. CDR3 in DNA: TGTGCCAGCAGCACCGGGACAGCCTATGGCTACACCTTC. Protein product: CASSTGTAYGYTF. Together with reference TRBV13 and TRBJ1-2, the CDR3 gives the full variable domain: AAGVIQSPRHLIKEKRETATLKCYPIPRHDTVYWYQQGPGQDPQFLISFYEKMQSDKGSIPDRFSAQQFSDYHSELNMSSLELGDSALYFCASSTGTAYGYTFGSGTRLTVV.

The chain combines TRBV28 with TRBJ1-2; 10 nucleotides align to TRBD1. The CDR3 consists of 14 residues. The germline CDR1 and CDR2 sequences are MDHEN and SYDVKM. Trimming cost V 6 bases and J 8 bases; bases outside gene matches: 9. CDR3 in amino acids: CASRRQGAENGYTF. The CDR3 DNA is TGTGCCAGCAGACGACAGGGGGCGGAAAACGGCTACACCTTC.

This chain connects TRBV27 to TRBJ2-1, with D perhaps being TRBD1 or TRBD2 (5 bases each). Germline CDR1 reads MNHEY; CDR2 reads SMNVEV (reference sequence). V was trimmed by 8 bases and J by 5 bases, leaving 16 bases between them. CDR3 size: 14 residues. The CDR3: CASRRAGTHNEQFF. The CDR3 DNA sequence: TGTGCCAGCCGCCGAGCCGGGACCCACAATGAGCAGTTCTTC.

V is TRBV6-1 and J is TRBJ1-1; D is undetermined. Germline lookup yields CDR1 MNHNS and CDR2 SASEGT. The CDR3 is 11 residues long. Trimming pared 11 bases from V and 7 bases from J, leaving 14 bases between. The CDR3 reads CAVTGQIEAFF. Written as DNA, the CDR3 is TGTGCCGTCACCGGGCAGATTGAAGCTTTCTTT.

The chain couples TRBV6-5 to TRBJ2-7; 7 nucleotides match TRBD1. The CDR3 length is 16 residues. Germline CDR1 and CDR2: MNHEY and SVGAGI. With 0 bases clipped from V and 0 bases from J, the junction kept 5 bases outside the gene matches. The CDR3 nucleotides are TGTGCCAGCAGTTACTCGAGCGCAGGGGGCTCCTACGAGCAGTACTTC. Its protein is CASSYSSAGGSYEQYF.

The rearrangement uses TRBV21-1 and TRBJ2-7; TRBD2, the table's D call, lacks a check against the DNA. TRBV21-1 is annotated as a pseudogene. The CDR3 totals 13 residues. The CDR3 DNA follows: TGTGCCAGCTTTCTAGCGGATCCCTACGAGCAGTACTTC. It specifies CASFLADPYEQYF.

This chain's CDR3 is CASRRAAGDGYTF. The CDR3 nucleotides are TGTGCCAGCAGAAGGGCAGCCGGGGATGGCTACACCTTC. The chain employs TRBV27 and TRBJ1-2; D remains ambiguous. V was pared by 6 bases and J by 6 bases, with 14 bases between. The CDR3 has 13 residues. CDR1 MNHEY and CDR2 SMNVEV come from the germline V gene (reference sequence).

This clone is a singleton in its sample. V usage is TRBV18 and J usage is TRBJ2-7, with D possibly being TRBD1 (6 bases). The CDR3 is made up of 12 amino acids. Trimming removed 6 bases from V and 4 bases from J, with 10 bases in between. CDR1 and CDR2 from the germline V gene are KGHSH and LQKENI. CDR3 sequence: CASSLQGYEQYF. The DNA for the CDR3 is TGTGCCAGCTCTCTACAGGGTTACGAGCAGTACTTC. The complete variable domain, with remaining parts taken from reference TRBV18 and TRBJ2-7, reads NAGVMQNPRHLVRRRGQEARLRCSPMKGHSHVYWYRQLPEEGLKFMVYLQKENIIDESGMPKERFSAEFPKEGPSILRIQQVVRGDSAAYFCASSLQGYEQYFGPGTRLTVT.

The rearrangement links TRBV10-2 to TRBJ1-5; 7 bases match TRBD1. CDR3 length equals 15 residues. CDR1 and CDR2 from the germline V gene are WSHSY and SAAADI. V trimming: 6 bases; J trimming: 2 bases; junction bases outside the gene matches: 7. The CDR3: CASSGEGARNQPQHF. The CDR3 DNA reads as TGCGCCAGCAGCGGGGAGGGGGCACGCAATCAGCCCCAGCATTTT.

This clone was recorded only once. The rearrangement links TRBV11-3 to TRBJ2-3, with D maybe TRBD2 (5 bases). The CDR3 has 15 residues. Germline V gene sequence: CDR1 SGHNT, CDR2 YENEEA. V gave up 7 bases and J gave up 4 bases, with 18 bases separating them. CDR3 region: CASTHGVGGPDTQYF. The CDR3 DNA sequence: TGTGCCAGCACCCACGGGGTAGGCGGGCCAGATACGCAGTATTTT.

This chain links TRBV30 with TRBJ2-7; 11 bases align to TRBD1. CDR1 and CDR2 from the germline V gene are GTSNPN and SVGIG (reference sequence). V trimming: 5 bases; J trimming: 4 bases; junction bases outside the gene matches: 7. CDR3 length equals 14 residues. CDR3 residues: CAWGPGTGGYEQYF. CDR3 in DNA: TGTGCCTGGGGGCCCGGGACAGGGGGTTACGAGCAGTACTTC.

The chain couples TRBV10-3 to TRBJ2-6; 9 nucleotides agree with TRBD1. After removal of 2 bases from V and 2 bases from J, the junction contained 10 bases not matched to a gene. Germline lookup yields CDR1 ENHRY and CDR2 SYGVKD. This CDR3 is built from 19 residues. CDR3 amino acids: CAISETGQGRIAGANVLTF. In nucleotides, the CDR3 is TGTGCCATCAGTGAGACGGGACAGGGTAGGATCGCTGGGGCCAACGTCCTGACTTTC.

Points on this clone: Relative to the germline gene, one junction end is altered; a read error may explain this. This chain uses TRBV9 with TRBJ2-7; D perhaps matches TRBD2 (5 bases). Germline CDR1 and CDR2: SGDLS and YYNGEE. The CDR3 runs to 12 residues. The CDR3 bases are TGTGCCAGCAGCTCCAGCGGCTACGTGCAGTACTTC. Translated, it gives CASSSSGYVQYF.

The V gene is TRBV14, the J gene TRBJ2-2; D is unclear. The CDR3 spans 13 residues. Per the germline V gene, CDR1 is SGHDN and CDR2 is FVKESK. Trimming shortened V by 4 bases and J by 4 bases, and 7 bases separated the two germline ends. The DNA of the CDR3 is TGTGCCAGCAGCCGGCAGCCCACCGGGGAGCTGTTTTTT. This translates into CASSRQPTGELFF.

The rearrangement uses TRBV18 and TRBJ2-7, with 11 bases fitting TRBD2. The junction had 13 bases not matched to a gene; V was cut back by 2 bases and J by 7 bases. This CDR3 contains 17 residues. CDR1 and CDR2 from the germline V gene are KGHSH and LQKENI. DNA of the CDR3: TGTGCCAGCTCACCAAGTAGCTCCGGACTAGCGGGCGGGGAGCAGTACTTC. It codes for CASSPSSSGLAGGEQYF.

The chain employs TRBV4-2 and TRBJ1-2; a weak D match, TRBD1 (6 bases). V lost 0 bases and J lost 8, with 13 bases in between. The length of the CDR3 is 14 residues. The germline CDR1 and CDR2 sequences are LGHNA and YNFKEQ. Here the CDR3 reads CASSQELQGLGYTF. The CDR3 nucleotides read TGTGCCAGCAGCCAAGAACTACAGGGTTTGGGCTACACCTTC.

The chain joins TRBV20-1 to TRBJ1-1; D unclear. CDR3 size: 11 residues. Trimming cost V 5 bases and J 11 bases, with 15 bases left between them. Germline V CDR1 and CDR2: DFQATT, SNEGSKA (reference sequence). The CDR3 loop reads CSAELGFLAFF. As DNA, the CDR3 is TGCAGTGCTGAATTGGGTTTTCTGGCTTTCTTT.

The chain employs TRBV28 and TRBJ1-2; D not certain. The CDR3 has 16 residues. With 3 bases removed from V and 8 bases from J, the gap between germline ends came to 22 bases. Germline CDR1 MDHEN, CDR2 SYDVKM. The CDR3 spells CASSFLSAKGSGGYTF. The CDR3 DNA reads TGTGCCAGCAGTTTCCTCTCAGCGAAGGGCAGTGGGGGCTACACCTTC.

V and J are TRBV6-5 and TRBJ2-7; 7 nucleotides agree with TRBD1. The CDR3 spans 14 residues. V gave up 6 bases and J gave up 3 bases; unmatched junction bases: 8. Per germline, CDR1 MNHEY and CDR2 SVGAGI. Here the CDR3 DNA reads TGTGCCAGCAGGACCCGACAGGGATACTACGAGCAGTACTTC. Protein: CASRTRQGYYEQYF.

The chain combines TRBV27 with TRBJ1-2; a possible D gene is TRBD1 (6 bases). The CDR3 has 15 amino acids. Germline V lookup: CDR1 MNHEY, CDR2 SMNVEV (reference sequence). V was cut by 3 bases and J by 4 bases, with 15 bases left in between. In nucleotides, the CDR3 is TGTGCCAGCAGTTTTACTCAGGGGTTGGGCTATGGCTACACCTTC. Translating gives CASSFTQGLGYGYTF.

This chain links TRBV30 with TRBJ1-2; D uncertain. The CDR3 sequence is 13 residues long. Per germline, CDR1 GTSNPN and CDR2 SVGIG (reference sequence). The V end lost 4 bases, the J end lost 8 bases, and 17 bases lay between the germline ends. CDR3 in DNA: TGTGCCTGGACCGCCCTAGGGTCGGGCGGCTACACCTTC. Its translation: CAWTALGSGGYTF.

The chain carries TRBV18 and TRBJ1-2; 9 bases are shared with TRBD1. The germline V gene encodes CDR1 KGHSH and CDR2 LQKENI. V lost 0 bases, J lost 6 bases, and 5 bases stayed unmatched. CDR3 length: 15 amino acids. The CDR3 nucleotides read TGTGCCAGCTCACCACCGGGACAGGGTGGAAATGGCTACACCTTC. Its translation is CASSPPGQGGNGYTF.

The genes are TRBV18 and TRBJ2-5; either TRBD1 or TRBD2 may supply D (5 bases each). Germline-derived CDR1 and CDR2 are KGHSH and LQKENI. The CDR3 is 18 residues long. V lost 3 bases and J 0 bases, leaving 20 bases between the germline ends. The CDR3 bases are TGTGCCAGCTCACCGGTTCTGACAGCGGCGTCCAACCAAGAGACCCAGTACTTC. This translates into CASSPVLTAASNQETQYF.

The J gene is TRBJ1-2, the V gene TRBV5-4; 11 bases map to TRBD1. The J segment lost 5 bases and the V segment lost 1 base, leaving 4 bases of the junction unmatched. Per the germline V gene, CDR1 is SGHNT and CDR2 is YYREEE (reference sequence). The CDR3 is 15 residues long. The chain's CDR3 is CASSLPGTGGYGYTF. CDR3 DNA: TGTGCCAGCAGCTTGCCCGGGACAGGGGGTTATGGCTACACCTTC.